This TCR beta chain came from a study of T cell responses to AZD1222 COVID-19 vaccine. The data were produced by immunoSEQ multiplex PCR, yet TCRdb's version contains in-frame clones alone and is incomplete. The data hold around 120,000 clones, with 87% observed a single time. Looked up from germline, CDR1 is MNHNY and CDR2 is SVGAGI (reference sequence). V was pared by 6 bases and J by 5 bases, with 13 bases between. This CDR3 has 14 residues. Sequencing used peripheral blood, obtained 28 days after the second AZD1222 dose. The clonotype was recovered from an adult who received the AZD1222 COVID-19 vaccine. V is TRBV6-6 and J is TRBJ2-2, with D hard to call. The CDR3 region is CASSLPGSTGELFF. As DNA, the CDR3 is TGTGCCAGCAGCCTCCCGGGCTCTACCGGGGAGCTGTTTTTT.